This TCR beta chain was found in a study of regulatory T cells in long-lasting Graves disease. Study summary: With positive TSH receptor antibodies and over 5 years of antithyroid drugs, Graves' disease was considered persistent. Study findings and constraints: Study was limited to peripheral blood, excluding thyroid tissue. TRBV28 was favored in persistent disease, as were TRBJ1-2 and TRBJ2-5.

CDR3 length: 17 residues. Looked up from germline, CDR1 is LGHDT and CDR2 is YNNKEL (reference sequence). J was trimmed by 5 bases and V by 2 bases; bases with no gene match: 11. Investigators prepared the TCR beta libraries by applying iRepertoire HTBI primers and Arm-PCR of CDR3 regions. TCRdb re-called the multiplex PCR reads with MiXCR, one entry per CDR3 protein. The sample carries hundreds of thousands of distinct CDR3 sequences, about 32% recorded once. Time point defined: persistent/refractory GD, antithyroid drugs over 5 years with positive TRAb. PBMC-derived RNA was used for the TCR library. Graves' disease diagnosis followed American Thyroid Association guidelines. Worth noting for this clonotype: Its antigen is unidentified.

The source is a female donor with Graves disease. The input for sequencing was peripheral blood mononuclear cells (PBMCs), taken when the disease was refractory, from a patient treated with antithyroid drugs. The chain employs TRBV3-1 and TRBJ1-3; TRBD1 agrees at 8 bases. This chain's CDR3 is CASSQTLRDRYRNTIYF. The CDR3 DNA follows: TGTGCCAGCAGCCAAACGCTCCGGGACAGGTATAGAAACACCATATATTTT.